The 7 T cell receptor beta chains below were found in one sample sequenced in a study of cytomegalovirus exposure and HLA in healthy donors. PCR primers comprised 60 Vbeta and 13 Jbeta primers. Sequenced by immunoSEQ multiplex PCR; TCRdb stores in-frame clones only, minus some. The sample holds about 150,000 clones; 64% are singletons and the top ten take less than 3.5%. The sample comprised PBMCs. The source of these receptors is a woman aged 25 to 39 in good health and CMV-seropositive.

The gene calls are TRBV11-2 and TRBJ1-1; 8 positions match TRBD1. V dropped 3 bases and J dropped 4; count of bases not matched to a gene: 1. Per germline, CDR1 SGHAT and CDR2 FQNNGV. The CDR3 length is 13 residues. CDR3 in DNA: TGTGCCAGCAGCTTCACAGGGGGCACTGAAGCTTTCTTT. Translation gives CASSFTGGTEAFF.

V gene TRBV5-8 combines with J gene TRBJ1-6; a possible D gene is TRBD1 (5 bases). The CDR3 sequence is 15 residues long. V lost 0 bases to trimming and J lost 9 bases, with 13 bases between them. Germline CDR1 and CDR2: SGHTS and YDEGEE. This CDR3 reads CASSLAGGSGSPLHF. DNA of the CDR3: TGTGCCAGCAGCTTGGCGGGGGGGTCCGGTTCACCCCTCCACTTT.

The chain carries TRBV28 and TRBJ1-2, with 9 bases aligning to TRBD1. The CDR3 length is 14 residues. Per the germline V gene, CDR1 is MDHEN and CDR2 is SYDVKM. Trimming removed 8 bases from V and 4 bases from J; junction bases left unmatched: 8. The CDR3 loop reads CASGGTGRGYGYTF. The CDR3 DNA sequence: TGTGCCAGCGGGGGGACAGGGCGCGGCTATGGCTACACCTTC.

This chain joins TRBV14 and TRBJ2-5; weak D call: TRBD2 (5 bases). The V gene's germline CDR1 is SGHDN and CDR2 FVKESK. V lost 2 bases, J lost 1 base, and 11 bases lay in between. This CDR3 has 15 amino acids. The CDR3 region has the DNA TGTGCCAGCAGCCAAACCCCAGGACTCCAAGAGACCCAGTACTTC. It codes for CASSQTPGLQETQYF. Full variable domain (rest looked up from reference TRBV14 and TRBJ2-5): EAGVTQFPSHSVIEKGQTVTLRCDPISGHDNLYWYRRVMGKEIKFLLHFVKESKQDESGMPNNRFLAERTGGTYSTLKVQPAELEDSGVYFCASSQTPGLQETQYFGPGTRLLVL.

For this clone: The same CDR3 can be traced to other DNA sequences in this sample. The chain has TRBV10-3 and TRBJ1-2; TRBD1 agrees at 8 bases. V was clipped by 2 bases and J by 2 bases; unmatched bases: 1. Germline V gene lookup returns CDR1 ENHRY and CDR2 SYGVKD. CDR3 size: 14 residues. CDR3 protein: CAISEGQGNYGYTF. The CDR3, as DNA: TGTGCCATCAGTGAGGGACAGGGCAACTATGGCTACACCTTC.

Only one count was recorded for this clone. The rearrangement links TRBV7-6 to TRBJ2-7; TRBD2 matches at 7 bases. Germline V gene lookup returns CDR1 SGHVS and CDR2 FNYEAQ. CDR3 length: 17 residues. V was clipped by 2 bases and J by 2 bases; unmatched bases: 12. DNA of the CDR3: TGTGCCAGCAGCTTAAGTTCAGGAGCGGGAACCCCCTACGAGCAGTACTTC. Its protein is CASSLSSGAGTPYEQYF.

This clone appeared a few times. The rearrangement uses TRBV27 and TRBJ1-3, with a tentative D call TRBD1 (5 bases). V was shortened by 4 bases and J by 2 bases, with 18 bases between the two germline ends. Germline V gene lookup returns CDR1 MNHEY and CDR2 SMNVEV (reference sequence). The CDR3 length is 17 residues. The CDR3: CASSSLGTLGAGNTIYF. For the CDR3, the DNA is TGTGCCAGCAGTTCCCTCGGGACTCTGGGGGCTGGAAACACCATATATTTT.